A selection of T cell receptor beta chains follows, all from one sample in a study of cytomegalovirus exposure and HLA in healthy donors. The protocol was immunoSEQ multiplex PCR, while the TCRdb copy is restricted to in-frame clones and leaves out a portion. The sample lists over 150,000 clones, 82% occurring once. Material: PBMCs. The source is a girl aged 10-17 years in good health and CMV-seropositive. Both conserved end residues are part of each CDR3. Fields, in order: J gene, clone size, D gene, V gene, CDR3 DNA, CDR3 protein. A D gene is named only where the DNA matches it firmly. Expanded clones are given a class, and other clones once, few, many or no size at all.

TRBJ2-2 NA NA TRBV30 TGTGCCTGGATGTCAGGGTGGGCCGGGGAGCTGTTTTTT CAWMSGWAGELFF
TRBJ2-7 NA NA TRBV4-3 TGCGCCAGCAGCCAAGACAGGTCCTACGAGCAGTACTTC CASSQDRSYEQYF
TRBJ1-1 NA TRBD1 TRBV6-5 TGTGCCAGCAGTTACTCGCCGACAGGGATGAACACTGAAGCTTTCTTT CASSYSPTGMNTEAFF
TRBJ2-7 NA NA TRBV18 TGTGCCAGCTCACCGGACAGATACGAGCAGTACTTC CASSPDRYEQYF
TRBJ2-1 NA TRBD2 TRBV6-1 TGTGCCGGAAGGACTAGCGGGGCCAATGAGCAGTTCTTC CAGRTSGANEQFF
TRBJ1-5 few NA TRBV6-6 TGTGCCAGCCTCCGGGGAGGGAGCAATCAGCCCCAGCATTTT CASLRGGSNQPQHF
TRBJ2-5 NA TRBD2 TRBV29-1 TGCAGCGTTGTCGACGGGAGGGAACGCGAGACCCAGTACTTC CSVVDGRERETQYF
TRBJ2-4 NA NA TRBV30 TGTGCCTGGAGTAAGGACTCGGTGGACATTCAGTACTTC CAWSKDSVDIQYF
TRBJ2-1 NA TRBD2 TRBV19 TGTGCCAGTAGCCGGAGGACTAGCGGGCATTACAATGAGCAGTTCTTC CASSRRTSGHYNEQFF
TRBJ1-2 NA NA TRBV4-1 TGCGCCAGCAGCGGAGGAGGGGGGGCCAACTATGGCTACACCTTC CASSGGGGANYGYTF
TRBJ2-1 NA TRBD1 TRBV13 TGTGCCAGCAGCCTTCCGACAGGGGGAGCATACAATGAGCAGTTCTTC CASSLPTGGAYNEQFF
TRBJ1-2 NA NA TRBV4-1 TGCGCCAGCAGCCAAGATCCGGGGCCAGGGAGGTATGGCTACACCTTC CASSQDPGPGRYGYTF
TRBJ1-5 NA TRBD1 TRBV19 TGTGCCAGTAGTATTTTACAGGACAGGGGGCGCGGGGTTCAGCCCCAGCATTTT CASSILQDRGRGVQPQHF
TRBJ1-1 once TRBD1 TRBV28 TGTGCCAGCAGTATCCAACAGGGGGGTAGGAATGAAGCTTTCTTT CASSIQQGGRNEAFF
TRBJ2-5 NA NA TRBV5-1 TGCGCCAGCAGCGAAGGGACACAAGAGACCCAGTACTTC CASSEGTQETQYF
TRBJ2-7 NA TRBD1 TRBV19 TGTGCCAGTAGTAGCCGGGGACAGACCTACGAGCAGTACTTC CASSSRGQTYEQYF
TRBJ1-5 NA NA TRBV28 TGTGCCAGCAGATCGGGGGGGAATCAGCCCCAGCATTTT CASRSGGNQPQHF
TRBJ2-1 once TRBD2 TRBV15 TGTGCCACCAGCAGAGATGACGGGACTAGCGGGACCCTACTGATACCGGCGAATGAGCAGTTCTTC CATSRDDGTSGTLLIPANEQFF
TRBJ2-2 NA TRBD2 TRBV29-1 TGCAGCGTTGGGGGGTTGGGTAGGGGACTAGCGGGAGTCACCGGGGAGCTGTTTTTT CSVGGLGRGLAGVTGELFF
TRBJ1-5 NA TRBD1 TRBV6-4 TGTGCCACCATAGGCCCGGGACAGAAAAATCAGCCCCAGCATTTT CATIGPGQKNQPQHF
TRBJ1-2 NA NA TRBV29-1 TGCAACGTGGGACGGGGGTACTATGGCTACACCTTC CNVGRGYYGYTF
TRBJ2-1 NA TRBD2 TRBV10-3 TGTGCCATCAGGACTTCGCTAGCGGGAGGACACAATGAGCAGTTCTTC CAIRTSLAGGHNEQFF
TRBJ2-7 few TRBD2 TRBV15 TGTGCCACCAGCAAACCAGGATCAGCGGGGGTCCTCGAGCAGTACTTC CATSKPGSAGVLEQYF
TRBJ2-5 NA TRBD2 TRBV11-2 TGTGCCAGCAGCGTGTCCCCCTTCCGGGACTATCAAGAGACCCAGTACTTC CASSVSPFRDYQETQYF
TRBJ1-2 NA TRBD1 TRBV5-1 TGCGCCAGCAGCTGGGCCCCGACAGGGGATGCCTATGGCTACACCTTC CASSWAPTGDAYGYTF
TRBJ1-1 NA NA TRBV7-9 TGTGCCAGCAGCTCAACGCCCCAGGGATGGGCTGAAGCTTTCTTT CASSSTPQGWAEAFF
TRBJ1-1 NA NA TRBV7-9 TGTGCCAGCAGCTTAGGTGGGAGTTCTGAAGCTTTCTTT CASSLGGSSEAFF
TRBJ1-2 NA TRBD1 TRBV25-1 TGTGCCAGCAGTGGCTACCCGGGACAGGGGGAAAATGGCTACACCTTC CASSGYPGQGENGYTF
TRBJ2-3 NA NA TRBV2 TGTGCCAGCAGTGAAGCGAGGGCAGGGGTCAACTATAGACTGGCGGGAGACACAGATACGCAGTATTTT CASSEARAGVNYRLAGDTDTQYF
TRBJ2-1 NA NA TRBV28 TGTGCCAGCAGTTTATTTTCCAGATACAATGAGCAGTTCTTC CASSLFSRYNEQFF
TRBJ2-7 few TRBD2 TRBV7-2 TGTGCCAGCAGCGAGGGGTTGCGGGGGGCGGGGGAGCAGTACTTC CASSEGLRGAGEQYF
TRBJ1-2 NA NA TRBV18 TGTGCCAGCTCGCCGGGACAAAACTATGGCTACACCTTC CASSPGQNYGYTF
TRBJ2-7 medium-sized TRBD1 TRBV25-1 TGTGCCAGCAGTAGACATCAGGGGACAGCCTCCTACGAGCAGTACTTC CASSRHQGTASYEQYF
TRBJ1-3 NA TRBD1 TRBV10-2 TGCGCCAGCAGTGAGTCTGACAGGGCTGGAAACACCATATATTTT CASSESDRAGNTIYF
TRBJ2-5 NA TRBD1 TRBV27 TGTGCCAGCAGGTTTCAGGGGGCAGAAGAGACCCAGTACTTC CASRFQGAEETQYF
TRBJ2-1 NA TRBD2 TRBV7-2 TGTGCCAGCAGCCCACGTGGTTCAGCGGGAAGGCCACAGTTCTTC CASSPRGSAGRPQFF
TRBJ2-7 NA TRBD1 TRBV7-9 TGTGCCAGCAGCTTACGACAGGGGCACTACGAGCAGTACTTC CASSLRQGHYEQYF
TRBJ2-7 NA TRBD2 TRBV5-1 TGCGCCAGCAGCTTGCCTCGGGGGAGGACTAGCGGGATGGAATACGAGCAGTACTTC CASSLPRGRTSGMEYEQYF
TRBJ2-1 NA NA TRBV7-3 TGTGCCAGCAGCTTAACGGAGGCCTTTGGCCACGGGCAGCAGTTCTTC CASSLTEAFGHGQQFF
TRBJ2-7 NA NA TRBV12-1 TGTGCCAGCAGCTTGAACAGGGGGCCCTACGAGCAGTACTTC CASSLNRGPYEQYF
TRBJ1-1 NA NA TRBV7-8 TGTGCCAGCAGCTTATTACTGCAGGGATATAACACTGAAGCTTTCTTT CASSLLLQGYNTEAFF
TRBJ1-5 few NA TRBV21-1 TGTGCCAGCCTCCCACGAGCGGATAGCAATCAGCCCCAGCATTTT CASLPRADSNQPQHF
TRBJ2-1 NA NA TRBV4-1 TGCGCCAGCAGCCAAGGTCCCCGAGCCCACTCGTTCTTC CASSQGPRAHSFF
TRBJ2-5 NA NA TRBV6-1 TGTGCCAGCAGTCGCGGGATAGGGGAGACCCAGTACTTC CASSRGIGETQYF
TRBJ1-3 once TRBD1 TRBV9 TGTGCCAGCAGCCCCGCAGGGGGCAATGGAAACACCATATATTTT CASSPAGGNGNTIYF
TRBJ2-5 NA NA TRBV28 TGTGCCAGCAGTAACAGGGCCCCCCAAGAGACCCAGTACTTC CASSNRAPQETQYF
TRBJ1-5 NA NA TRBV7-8 TGTGCCAGCAGCTCGACAGTCTGGGAGGCGGATCAGCCCCAGCATTTT CASSSTVWEADQPQHF
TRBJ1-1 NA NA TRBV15 TGTGCCACCAGCAGGGGAGAGAACACTGAAGCTTTCTTT CATSRGENTEAFF
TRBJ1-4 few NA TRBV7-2 TGTGCCAGCAGCTTAGGGGCAGTGGTTAATGAAAAACTGTTTTTT CASSLGAVVNEKLFF
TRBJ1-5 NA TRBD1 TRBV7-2 TGTGCCAGCAGCAACGGACAGGGGGCTTTTCAGCCCCAGCATTTT CASSNGQGAFQPQHF
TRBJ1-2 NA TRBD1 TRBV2 TGTGCCAGCGGACAGGGGGGTTATGTGTGGTATGGCTACACCTTC CASGQGGYVWYGYTF
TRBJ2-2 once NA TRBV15 TGTGCCACCAGCAGAGATTTGAGATTTTCCGGGGAGCTGTTTTTT CATSRDLRFSGELFF
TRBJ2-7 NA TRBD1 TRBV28 TGTGCCAGCAGTTTCTCATTGGGGACAGGCGGTGGGTACTTC CASSFSLGTGGGYF
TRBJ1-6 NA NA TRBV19 TGTGCCAGTAGTACCCTACAGGATTCACCCCTCCACTTT CASSTLQDSPLHF
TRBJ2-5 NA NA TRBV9 TGTGCCAGCAGCGCGGGACTCACTCCCAGGGAGACCCAGTACTTC CASSAGLTPRETQYF
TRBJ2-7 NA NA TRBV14 TGTGCCAGCAGGGTTATTCGACAGAGCTCCTACGAGCAGTACTTC CASRVIRQSSYEQYF
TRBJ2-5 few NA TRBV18 TGTGCCAGCTCACCGGAGGAGACCCAGTACTTC CASSPEETQYF
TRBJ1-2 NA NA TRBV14 TGTGCCAGCAGCCAAGAAGGGAACAGGAGCCTTTATGGCTACACCTTC CASSQEGNRSLYGYTF